A selection of T cell receptor beta chains follows, all from one sample in a study of control samples from healthy donors and cancer patients. Sequenced by immunoSEQ multiplex PCR; TCRdb stores in-frame clones only, minus some. The table shows 150,000 or so clones, with almost 90% occurring only once. The sequenced sample was blood. The receptors here all came from a man aged 18-30 years in good health. The CDR3 runs from the conserved cysteine through the conserved F or W. D genes are given only for firm matches. Rows may omit the clone size; those that give it use once, few, many or a size class.

d_call	v_call	clone_size	j_call	cdr3_aa	cdr3_nt
TRBD1	TRBV6-5	-	TRBJ1-4	CANTTGQTNEKLFF	TGTGCCAATACAACGGGACAGACTAATGAAAAACTGTTTTTT
-	TRBV7-8	-	TRBJ1-2	CASSLARGPNYGYTF	TGTGCCAGCAGCTTAGCGCGGGGTCCCAACTATGGCTACACCTTC
TRBD2	TRBV2	-	TRBJ2-2	CAVPTSGGYANTGELFF	TGTGCCGTGCCGACTAGCGGGGGTTACGCGAACACCGGGGAGCTGTTTTTT
-	TRBV13	once	TRBJ2-1	CASSSLRQGYNEQFF	TGTGCCAGCAGTAGCCTTCGGCAGGGTTACAATGAGCAGTTCTTC
-	TRBV28	-	TRBJ2-2	CASGQRGGELFF	TGTGCCAGCGGCCAGAGAGGCGGGGAGCTGTTTTTT
TRBD1	TRBV6-5	few	TRBJ1-1	CASSPRQGASTEAFF	TGTGCCAGCAGTCCGCGACAGGGGGCGAGCACTGAAGCTTTCTTT
TRBD1	TRBV5-1	-	TRBJ1-1	CASSLVSGQGPLGTEAFF	TGCGCCAGCAGCTTGGTTTCCGGACAGGGGCCCCTGGGCACTGAAGCTTTCTTT
-	TRBV4-3	-	TRBJ2-7	CASSQDHRAEQYF	TGCGCCAGCAGCCAAGATCACAGGGCCGAGCAGTACTTC
TRBD2	TRBV19	once	TRBJ2-1	CASSLGGGAYNEQFF	TGTGCCAGTAGTCTCGGGGGGGGCGCCTACAATGAGCAGTTCTTC
-	TRBV30	-	TRBJ2-7	CAWRRTGTPAYEQYF	TGTGCCTGGAGGAGAACTGGGACTCCCGCTTACGAGCAGTACTTC